The clone carrying this T cell receptor beta chain was observed a few times. TCRdb reprocessed the 5' RACE reads with MiXCR, giving one entry per CDR3 protein. The sample carries some 83,000 distinct CDR3 sequences, 2.6% recorded once. These data come from a study of neurological immune-mediated disorders. V gave up 0 bases and J gave up 7 bases; unmatched junction bases: 7. This CDR3 contains 15 residues. The germline CDR1 and CDR2 sequences are KGHSH and LQKENI. This rearrangement joins TRBV18 to TRBJ2-7, with 9 bases fitting TRBD1. Sequenced material: PBMCs. The TCR sequence derives from a woman aged 25 to 39 with multiple sclerosis. This chain's CDR3 is CASSPPRTGAGEQYF. The DNA of the CDR3 is TGTGCCAGCTCACCACCGAGGACAGGGGCGGGTGAGCAGTACTTC. Supplemented by reference TRBV18 and TRBJ2-7, the full variable domain reads NAGVMQNPRHLVRRRGQEARLRCSPMKGHSHVYWYRQLPEEGLKFMVYLQKENIIDESGMPKERFSAEFPKEGPSILRIQQVVRGDSAAYFCASSPPRTGAGEQYFGPGTRLTVT.